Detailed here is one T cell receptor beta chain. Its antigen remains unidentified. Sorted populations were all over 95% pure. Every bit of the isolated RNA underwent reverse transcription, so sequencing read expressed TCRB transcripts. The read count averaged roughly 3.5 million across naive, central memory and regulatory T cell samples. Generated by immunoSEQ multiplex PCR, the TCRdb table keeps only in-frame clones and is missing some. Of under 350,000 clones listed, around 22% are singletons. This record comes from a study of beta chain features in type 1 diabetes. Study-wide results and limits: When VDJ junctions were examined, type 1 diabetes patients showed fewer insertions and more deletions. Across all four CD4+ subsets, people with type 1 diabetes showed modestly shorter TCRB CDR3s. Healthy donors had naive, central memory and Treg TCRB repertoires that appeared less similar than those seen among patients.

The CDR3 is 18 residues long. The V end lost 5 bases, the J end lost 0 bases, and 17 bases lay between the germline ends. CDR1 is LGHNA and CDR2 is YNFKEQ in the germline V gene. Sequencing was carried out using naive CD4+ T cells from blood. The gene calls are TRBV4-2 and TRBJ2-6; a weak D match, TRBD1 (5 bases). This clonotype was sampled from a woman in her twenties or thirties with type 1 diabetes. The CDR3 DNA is TGTGCCAGCAGCTTTATACAGGCTTTTAGCTCTGGGGCCAACGTCCTGACTTTC. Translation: CASSFIQAFSSGANVLTF.